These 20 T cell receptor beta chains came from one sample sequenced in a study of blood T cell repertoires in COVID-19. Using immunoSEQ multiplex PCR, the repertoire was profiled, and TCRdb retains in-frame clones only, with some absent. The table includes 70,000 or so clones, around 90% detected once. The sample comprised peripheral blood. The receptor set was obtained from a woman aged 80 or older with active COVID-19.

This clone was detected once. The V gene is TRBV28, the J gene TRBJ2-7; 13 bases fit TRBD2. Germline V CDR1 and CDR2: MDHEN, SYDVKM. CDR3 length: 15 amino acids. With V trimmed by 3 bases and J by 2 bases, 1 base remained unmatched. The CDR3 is CASSLTSGGPYEQYF. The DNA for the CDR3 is TGTGCCAGCAGTTTGACTAGCGGGGGGCCCTACGAGCAGTACTTC.

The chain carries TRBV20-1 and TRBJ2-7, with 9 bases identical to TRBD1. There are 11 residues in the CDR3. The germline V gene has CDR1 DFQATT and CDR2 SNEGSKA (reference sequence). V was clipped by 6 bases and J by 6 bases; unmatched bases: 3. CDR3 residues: CSAGQGREQYF. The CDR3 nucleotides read TGCAGTGCCGGACAGGGGCGCGAGCAGTACTTC.

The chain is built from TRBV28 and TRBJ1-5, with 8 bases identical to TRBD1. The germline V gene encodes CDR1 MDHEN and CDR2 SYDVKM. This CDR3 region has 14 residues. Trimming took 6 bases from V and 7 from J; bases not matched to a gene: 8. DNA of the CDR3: TGTGCCAGCAGCCCAGGGGGCGCCGGACAGCCCCAGCATTTT. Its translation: CASSPGGAGQPQHF. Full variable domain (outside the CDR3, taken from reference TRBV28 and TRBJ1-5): DVKVTQSSRYLVKRTGEKVFLECVQDMDHENMFWYRQDPGLGLRLIYFSYDVKMKEKGDIPEGYSVSREKKERFSLILESASTNQTSMYLCASSPGGAGQPQHFGDGTRLSIL.

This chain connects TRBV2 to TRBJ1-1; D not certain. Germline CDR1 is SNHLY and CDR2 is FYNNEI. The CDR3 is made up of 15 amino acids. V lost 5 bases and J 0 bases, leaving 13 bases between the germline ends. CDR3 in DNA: TGTGCCAGCAGTTGGACGGGAGATATGAACACTGAAGCTTTCTTT. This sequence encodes CASSWTGDMNTEAFF.

CDR3 loop: CASSPKRYNEQFF. CDR3 in DNA: TGTGCCAGCAGTCCTAAGCGGTACAATGAGCAGTTCTTC. The J gene is TRBJ2-1, the V gene TRBV27; D may be TRBD2 (5 bases). Per the germline V gene, CDR1 is MNHEY and CDR2 is SMNVEV (reference sequence). V lost 5 bases to trimming and J lost 4 bases, with 9 bases between them. The CDR3 covers 13 residues.

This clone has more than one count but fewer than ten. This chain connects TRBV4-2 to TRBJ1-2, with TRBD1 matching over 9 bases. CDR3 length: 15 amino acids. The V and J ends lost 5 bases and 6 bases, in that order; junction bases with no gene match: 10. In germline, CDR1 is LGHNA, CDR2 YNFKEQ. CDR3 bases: TGTGCCAGCAGCATACAGGGACAGGGAAACGATGGCTACACCTTC. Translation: CASSIQGQGNDGYTF.

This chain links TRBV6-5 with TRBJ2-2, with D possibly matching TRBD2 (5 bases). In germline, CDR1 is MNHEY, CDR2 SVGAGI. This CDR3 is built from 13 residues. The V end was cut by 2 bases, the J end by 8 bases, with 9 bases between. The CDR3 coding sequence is TGTGCCAGCAGTTACGAGGGCTGGGGGGAGCTGTTTTTT. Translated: CASSYEGWGELFF.

CDR3 in DNA: TGTGCCAGCAGCCGACTAGCAGGTAGCACAGATACGCAGTATTTT. Its protein product is CASSRLAGSTDTQYF. This chain connects TRBV2 to TRBJ2-3; TRBD2 agrees at 7 bases. The V gene's germline CDR1 is SNHLY and CDR2 FYNNEI. The CDR3 loop spans 15 amino acids. Trimming removed 6 bases from V and 0 bases from J; junction bases left unmatched: 6.

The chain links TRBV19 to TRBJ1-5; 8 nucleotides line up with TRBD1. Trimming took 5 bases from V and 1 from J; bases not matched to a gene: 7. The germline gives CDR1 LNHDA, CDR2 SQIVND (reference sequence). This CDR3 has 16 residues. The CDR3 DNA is TGTGCCAGTAGTCTCCACAGGACAGGGAGCAATCAGCCCCAGCATTTT. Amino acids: CASSLHRTGSNQPQHF.

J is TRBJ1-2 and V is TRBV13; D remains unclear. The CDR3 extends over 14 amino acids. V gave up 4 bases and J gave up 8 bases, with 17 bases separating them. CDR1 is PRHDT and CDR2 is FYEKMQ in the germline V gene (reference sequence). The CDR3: CASSSRWRSGGYTF. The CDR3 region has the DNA TGTGCCAGCAGCTCCCGGTGGAGGTCCGGGGGCTACACCTTC. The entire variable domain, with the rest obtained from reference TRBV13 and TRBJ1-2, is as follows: AAGVIQSPRHLIKEKRETATLKCYPIPRHDTVYWYQQGPGQDPQFLISFYEKMQSDKGSIPDRFSAQQFSDYHSELNMSSLELGDSALYFCASSSRWRSGGYTFGSGTRLTVV.

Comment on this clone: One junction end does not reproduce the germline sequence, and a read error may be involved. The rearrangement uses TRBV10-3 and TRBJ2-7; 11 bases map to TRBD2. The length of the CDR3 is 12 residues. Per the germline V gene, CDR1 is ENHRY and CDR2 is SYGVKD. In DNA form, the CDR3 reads TGTGCCATCAGAGAGAACTCGGGACTAGCGGAGTTC. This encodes CAIRENSGLAEF.

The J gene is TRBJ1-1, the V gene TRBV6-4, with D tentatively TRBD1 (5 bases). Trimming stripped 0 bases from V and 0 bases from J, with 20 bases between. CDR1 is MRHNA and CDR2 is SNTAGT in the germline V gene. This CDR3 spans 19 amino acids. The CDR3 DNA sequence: TGTGCCAGCAGTGACTCAAGGCGAGACAGAGCCTTCCTGAACACTGAAGCTTTCTTT. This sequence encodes CASSDSRRDRAFLNTEAFF.

The CDR3 nucleotides read TGCAGTGCTAGTAGGAAGGGGGCGCAGTATTTT. Translating gives CSASRKGAQYF. The J gene is TRBJ2-3, the V gene TRBV20-1, with D maybe TRBD1 (6 bases). The V end was cut by 3 bases, the J end by 10 bases, with 11 bases between. Looked up from germline, CDR1 is DFQATT and CDR2 is SNEGSKA (reference sequence). The CDR3 loop spans 11 amino acids.

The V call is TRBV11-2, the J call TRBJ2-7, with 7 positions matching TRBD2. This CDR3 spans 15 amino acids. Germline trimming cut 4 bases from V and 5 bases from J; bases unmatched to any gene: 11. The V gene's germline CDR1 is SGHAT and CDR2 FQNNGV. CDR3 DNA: TGTGCCAGCAGCTATAGGGGAGGGGCCGGCGACGAGCAGTACTTC. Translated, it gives CASSYRGGAGDEQYF.

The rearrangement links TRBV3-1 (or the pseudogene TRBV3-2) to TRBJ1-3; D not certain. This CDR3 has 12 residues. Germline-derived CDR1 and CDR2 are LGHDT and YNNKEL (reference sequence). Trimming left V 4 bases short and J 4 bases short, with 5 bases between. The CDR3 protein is CASSLQGNTIYF. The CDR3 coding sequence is TGTGCCAGCAGCCTACAGGGAAACACCATATATTTT.

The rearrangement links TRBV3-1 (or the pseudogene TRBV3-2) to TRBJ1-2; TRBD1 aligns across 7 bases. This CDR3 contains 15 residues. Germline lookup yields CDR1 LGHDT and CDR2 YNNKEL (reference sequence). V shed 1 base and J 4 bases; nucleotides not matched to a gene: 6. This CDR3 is CASSQGQGEIYGYTF. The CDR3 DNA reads TGTGCCAGCAGCCAAGGCCAGGGGGAGATCTATGGCTACACCTTC.

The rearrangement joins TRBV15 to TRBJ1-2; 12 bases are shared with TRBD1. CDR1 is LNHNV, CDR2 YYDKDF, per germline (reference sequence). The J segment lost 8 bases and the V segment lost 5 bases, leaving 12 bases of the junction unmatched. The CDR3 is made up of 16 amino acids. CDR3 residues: CATSHLPGQGALGYTF. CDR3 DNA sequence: TGTGCCACCAGCCACCTGCCGGGACAGGGGGCATTAGGCTACACCTTC.

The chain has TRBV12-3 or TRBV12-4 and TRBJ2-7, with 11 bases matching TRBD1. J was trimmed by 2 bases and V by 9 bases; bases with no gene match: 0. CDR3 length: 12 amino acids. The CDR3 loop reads CARGQGAYEQYF. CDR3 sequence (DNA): TGTGCCAGGGGACAGGGGGCCTACGAGCAGTACTTC.

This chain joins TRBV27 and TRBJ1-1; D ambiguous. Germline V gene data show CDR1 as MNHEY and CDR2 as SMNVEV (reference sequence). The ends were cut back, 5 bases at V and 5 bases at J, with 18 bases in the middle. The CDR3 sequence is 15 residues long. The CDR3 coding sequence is TGTGCCAGCAGTCCCCGGTTCCCCCATTTGACTGAAGCTTTCTTT. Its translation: CASSPRFPHLTEAFF.

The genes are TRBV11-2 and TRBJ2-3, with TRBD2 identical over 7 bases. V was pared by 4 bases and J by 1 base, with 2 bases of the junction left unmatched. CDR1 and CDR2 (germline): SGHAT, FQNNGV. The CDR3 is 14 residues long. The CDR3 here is CASSYAGGTDTQYF. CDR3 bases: TGTGCCAGCAGCTACGCGGGGGGCACAGATACGCAGTATTTT.